This record covers a single T cell receptor beta chain. Its specificity is unknown. The sample belongs to a study of OX40 agonist ivuxolimab in advanced cancers. Study-level information: The patients received ivuxolimab by intravenous route every 2 weeks at 0.01 to 10 mg/kg. Overall study findings and caveats: Also present in some nonresponders was a low level of normalized T-cell clonal expansion.

The germline gives CDR1 SGHVS, CDR2 FNYEAQ. The CDR3 sequence is 16 residues long. V gave up 3 bases and J gave up 0 bases; unmatched junction bases: 5. Assay: immunoSEQ multiplex PCR; the TCRdb copy retains only in-frame clones and omits some. The repertoire has about 80,000 clones, approximately 86% of them found once; the top ten carry approximately 2%. The chain joins TRBV7-6 to TRBJ2-3; 8 bases map to TRBD2. The sequence was obtained from an adult with an advanced solid tumor such as melanoma, head and neck, liver or kidney cancer. Sample: CD4+ or CD8+ T cells sorted from blood, taken in a trial of the OX40 agonist ivuxolimab. CDR3 region: CASSLYGGASTDTQYF. The CDR3 DNA follows: TGTGCCAGCAGCTTGTACGGGGGGGCTAGCACAGATACGCAGTATTTT.